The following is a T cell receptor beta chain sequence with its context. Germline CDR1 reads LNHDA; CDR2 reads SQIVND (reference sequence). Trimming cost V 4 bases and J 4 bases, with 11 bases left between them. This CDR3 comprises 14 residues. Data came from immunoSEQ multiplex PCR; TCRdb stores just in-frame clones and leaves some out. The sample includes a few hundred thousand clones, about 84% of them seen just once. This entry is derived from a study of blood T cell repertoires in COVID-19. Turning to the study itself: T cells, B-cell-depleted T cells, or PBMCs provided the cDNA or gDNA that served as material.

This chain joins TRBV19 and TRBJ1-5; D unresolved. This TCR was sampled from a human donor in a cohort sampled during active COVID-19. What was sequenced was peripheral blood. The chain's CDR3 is CASSTYSLNQPQHF. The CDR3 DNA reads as TGTGCCAGTAGTACCTACAGCCTTAATCAGCCCCAGCATTTT.